The 14 T cell receptor beta chains listed next were all sequenced from one sample in a study of neurological immune-mediated disorders (dated by TCRdb to between 2018 and 2021). Libraries were made using 5' RACE. Sequencing relied on an Illumina HiSeq 2500. TCRdb trimmed the raw reads at Q25, called clones with MiXCR and kept productive beta chains. Each entry is one CDR3 protein sequence, shown with its most common DNA and genes. This sample has approximately 50,000 distinct CDR3 sequences in its table, and approximately 3.3% of those were observed once. Of the sample, 5.9% is held by the ten largest clones. The sample taken for sequencing was PBMCs. The receptor source for this set is a man in his forties or fifties with multiple sclerosis.

Notes on this clonotype: A read error is possible here, since a much larger clone lies one base away. This rearrangement joins TRBV6-2 or TRBV6-3 to TRBJ1-4; unclear D gene. The V gene's germline CDR1 is MNHEY and CDR2 SVGEGT. CDR3 length: 13 residues. DNA of the CDR3: TGTGCCAGCAGTTACTCAACAAATGAAAAACTGTTTTTT. Protein sequence: CASSYSTNEKLFF.

This clonotype was recorded at least ten times. The chain employs TRBV19 and TRBJ1-2; D is uncertain. The germline CDR1 and CDR2 sequences are LNHDA and SQIVND (reference sequence). The CDR3 totals 11 residues. The V and J ends lost 4 bases and 3 bases respectively, with 3 bases between them. CDR3 region: CASSRHYGYTF. As DNA, the CDR3 is TGTGCCAGTAGTAGGCACTATGGCTACACCTTC.

This clonotype was seen repeatedly, ten times or more. J is TRBJ2-7 and V is TRBV7-6; D uncertain. CDR1 and CDR2 (germline): SGHVS, FNYEAQ. V was trimmed by 3 bases and J by 3 bases, leaving 18 bases between them. The CDR3 covers 16 residues. Here the CDR3 DNA reads TGTGCCAGCAGCTTCCAACTGGACGGCTCTCTCTACGAGCAGTACTTC. Translation gives CASSFQLDGSLYEQYF.

This clonotype was detected ten times or more. This sequence joins TRBV15 and TRBJ1-1, with D unresolved. V dropped 4 bases and J dropped 1 base, with 4 bases sitting between them. The CDR3 contains 12 residues. Looked up from germline, CDR1 is LNHNV and CDR2 is YYDKDF (reference sequence). CDR3 sequence (DNA): TGTGCCACCAGCAAGCAGAACACTGAAGCTTTCTTT. It specifies CATSKQNTEAFF.

This clonotype came up many times. The J gene is TRBJ1-1, the V gene TRBV28; D is possibly TRBD1 (5 bases). Looked up from germline, CDR1 is MDHEN and CDR2 is SYDVKM. CDR3 length: 14 residues. V was pared by 2 bases and J by 4 bases, with 11 bases between. CDR3 nucleotides: TGTGCCAGCAGTTTAGGATGGAGGGGCACTGAAGCTTTCTTT. Translation: CASSLGWRGTEAFF.

This clonotype was detected a few times. At one end the junction does not follow the germline gene, possibly because of a read error. The rearrangement joins TRBV10-2 to TRBJ1-5; D remains ambiguous. The CDR3 loop spans 14 amino acids. The germline V gene encodes CDR1 WSHSY and CDR2 SAAADI. CDR3 nucleotide sequence: TGCGCCAGCAGTGAGTTGAGTAGCAATCAGCCCCAGAATTTT. It translates to CASSELSSNQPQNF.

About this clonotype: A single base separates this from a much larger clone, so it may be a read error. This chain uses TRBV12-3 or TRBV12-4 with TRBJ1-5; D is unclear. The CDR3 is 14 residues long. CDR3 in amino acids: CASSLAASNQHQNF. The CDR3 DNA is TGTGCCAGCAGTTTAGCGGCTAGCAATCAGCACCAGAATTTT.

This clonotype was picked up many times. The rearrangement links TRBV5-1 to TRBJ2-5; D remains ambiguous. Trimming removed 3 bases at V and 6 bases at J, with 12 bases between. The CDR3 is made up of 13 amino acids. Germline V gene sequence: CDR1 SGHRS, CDR2 YFSETQ. Here the CDR3 DNA reads TGCGCCAGCAGCTCGACCCGTGGGAAGACCCAGTACTTC. Residues: CASSSTRGKTQYF.

At least ten counts were recorded for this clonotype. This chain joins TRBV5-1 and TRBJ2-2; weak D call: TRBD2 (7 bases). Deletions cut 4 bases from V and 0 bases from J, with 13 bases between. CDR1 is SGHRS, CDR2 YFSETQ, per germline. The CDR3 covers 16 residues. As DNA, the CDR3 is TGCGCCAGCAGCCTCCCGGGGGGCTCGAACACCGGGGAGCTGTTTTTT. Protein sequence: CASSLPGGSNTGELFF.

The table lists this clonotype with many counts. This chain links TRBV12-3 or TRBV12-4 with TRBJ2-1; 15 bases fit TRBD2. There are 17 residues in the CDR3. Trimming cost V 5 bases and J 4 bases; bases outside gene matches: 6. CDR3 sequence reads: CASSPRTSGGAYNEQFF. CDR3 sequence (DNA): TGTGCCAGCAGTCCCAGGACTAGCGGGGGGGCATACAATGAGCAGTTCTTC.

The rearrangement joins TRBV27 to TRBJ2-5; 9 nucleotides match TRBD2. J was trimmed by 6 bases and V by 5 bases; bases with no gene match: 16. This CDR3 region has 17 residues. Germline V CDR1 and CDR2: MNHEY, SMNVEV (reference sequence). The CDR3 is CASSRVSGGPGIKTQYF. CDR3 nucleotide sequence: TGTGCCAGCAGTCGGGTTAGCGGGGGCCCAGGGATAAAGACCCAGTACTTC.

This clonotype was observed at least ten times. This sequence joins TRBV20-1 and TRBJ1-2, with TRBD1 matching 12 bases. CDR3 size: 13 residues. Looked up from germline, CDR1 is DFQATT and CDR2 is SNEGSKA (reference sequence). After removal of 8 bases from V and 8 bases from J, the junction contained 9 bases not matched to a gene. CDR3 nucleotide sequence: TGCAGTACCACCGGGACAGGGGGCGAAGGCTACACCTTC. Its protein is CSTTGTGGEGYTF.

To note about this clonotype: One base away lies a much larger clone, so this may be a sequencing read error. The rearrangement links TRBV5-1 to TRBJ2-7; D unclear. In germline, CDR1 is SGHRS, CDR2 YFSETQ. V lost 5 bases and J lost 6, with 9 bases in between. The CDR3 sequence is 11 residues long. CDR3 region: CASRIEAEQYF. In DNA form, the CDR3 reads TGCGCCAGCAGAATAGAGGCCGAGCAGTACTTC.

This clonotype has ten or more counts. A junction boundary mismatches the germline segment, possibly from a read error. The V and J genes are TRBV20-1 and TRBJ1-6; D remains ambiguous. Germline CDR1 and CDR2: DFQATT and SNEGSKA (reference sequence). The CDR3 consists of 15 residues. The CDR3 sequence: CSAQPGPGYNSPLNF. CDR3 nucleotide sequence: TGCAGTGCACAGCCTGGGCCAGGCTATAATTCACCCCTCAACTTT.